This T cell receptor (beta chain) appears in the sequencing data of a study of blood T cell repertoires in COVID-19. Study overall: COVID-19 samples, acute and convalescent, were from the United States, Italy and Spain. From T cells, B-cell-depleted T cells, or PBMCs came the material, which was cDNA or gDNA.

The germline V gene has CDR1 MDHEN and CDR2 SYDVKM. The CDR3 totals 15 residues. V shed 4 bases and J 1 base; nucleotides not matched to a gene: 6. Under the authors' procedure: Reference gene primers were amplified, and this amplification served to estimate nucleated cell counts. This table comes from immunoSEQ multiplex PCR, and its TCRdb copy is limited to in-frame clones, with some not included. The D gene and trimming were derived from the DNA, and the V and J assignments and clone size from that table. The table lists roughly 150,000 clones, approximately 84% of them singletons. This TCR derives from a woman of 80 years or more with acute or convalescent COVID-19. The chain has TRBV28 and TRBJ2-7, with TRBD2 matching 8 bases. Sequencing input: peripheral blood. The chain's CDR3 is CASSSGGGTSYEQYF. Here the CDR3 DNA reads TGTGCCAGCAGTTCGGGCGGGGGGACATCCTACGAGCAGTACTTC.